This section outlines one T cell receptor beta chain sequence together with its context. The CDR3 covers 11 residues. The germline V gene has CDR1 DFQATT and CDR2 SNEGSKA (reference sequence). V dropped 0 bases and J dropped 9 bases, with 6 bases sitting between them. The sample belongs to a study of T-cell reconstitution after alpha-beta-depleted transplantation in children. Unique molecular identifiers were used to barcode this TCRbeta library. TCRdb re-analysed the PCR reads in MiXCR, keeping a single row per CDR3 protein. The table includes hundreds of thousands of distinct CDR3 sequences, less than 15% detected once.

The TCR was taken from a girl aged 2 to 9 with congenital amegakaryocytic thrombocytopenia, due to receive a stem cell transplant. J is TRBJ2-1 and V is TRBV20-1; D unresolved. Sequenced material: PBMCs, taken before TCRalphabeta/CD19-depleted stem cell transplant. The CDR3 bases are TGCAGTGCTAGAGAAGGGCGTGAGCAGTTCTTC. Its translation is CSAREGREQFF.